The 30 T cell receptor beta chains presented below share a single source sample, sequenced in a study of blood T cell repertoires in COVID-19. Profiling relied on immunoSEQ multiplex PCR, and the TCRdb table lists in-frame clones only, not all of them. The sample lists 110,000 or so clones; about 85% were seen once. The sample was peripheral blood. These TCRs come from a human donor in a cohort sampled during active COVID-19.

The rearrangement joins TRBV30 to TRBJ1-3; no definite D call. There are 15 residues in the CDR3. The germline V gene has CDR1 GTSNPN and CDR2 SVGIG (reference sequence). The germline V and J ends were trimmed by 2 bases and 2 bases, with 13 bases remaining between them. CDR3 sequence: CAWSTTFRTGNTIYF. DNA of the CDR3: TGTGCCTGGAGTACGACCTTCAGGACTGGAAACACCATATATTTT. The full variable domain, rest sourced from reference TRBV30 and TRBJ1-3, is SQTIHQWPATLVQPVGSPLSLECTVEGTSNPNLYWYRQAAGRGLQLLFYSVGIGQISSEVPQNLSASRPQDRQFILSSKKLLLSDSGFYLCAWSTTFRTGNTIYFGEGSWLTVV.

The chain joins TRBV6-5 to TRBJ2-2; tentative D call: TRBD1 (5 bases). Trimming shortened V by 2 bases and J by 4 bases, and 5 bases separated the two germline ends. This CDR3 spans 13 amino acids. Germline V CDR1 and CDR2: MNHEY, SVGAGI. CDR3 residues: CASSYGATGELFF. The CDR3 DNA reads TGTGCCAGCAGTTACGGGGCCACCGGGGAGCTGTTTTTT.

J is TRBJ1-6 and V is TRBV5-8, with a possible D match to TRBD1 (5 bases). The V gene lost 3 bases and the J gene lost 1 base, with 11 bases spanning the gap. This CDR3 is built from 16 residues. Germline V gene data show CDR1 as SGHTS and CDR2 as YDEGEE. The CDR3 loop is CASSWTQGSYNSPLHF. The CDR3, as DNA: TGTGCCAGCAGCTGGACCCAGGGTTCCTATAATTCACCCCTCCACTTT. The full variable domain, rest sourced from reference TRBV5-8 and TRBJ1-6, is EAGVTQSPTHLIKTRGQQATLRCSPISGHTSVYWYQQALGLGLQFLLWYDEGEERNRGNFPPRFSGRQFPNYSSELNVNALELEDSALYLCASSWTQGSYNSPLHFGNGTRLTVT.

The J gene is TRBJ1-5, the V gene TRBV2, with 10 bases fitting TRBD1. The CDR3 has 15 residues. Germline assignment: CDR1 SNHLY and CDR2 FYNNEI. V was clipped by 6 bases and J by 4 bases; unmatched bases: 6. CDR3 sequence: CASSAGQGGNQPQHF. CDR3 DNA sequence: TGTGCCAGCAGCGCTGGACAGGGGGGGAATCAGCCCCAGCATTTT.

This chain links TRBV7-2 with TRBJ2-7; 9 bases are shared with TRBD1. CDR3 length equals 14 residues. The J segment lost 6 bases and the V segment lost 4 bases, leaving 7 bases of the junction unmatched. Germline-derived CDR1 and CDR2 are SGHTA and FQGNSA. The CDR3 reads CASSSRTGDIEQYF. CDR3 sequence (DNA): TGTGCCAGCAGCTCCCGGACAGGGGACATCGAGCAGTACTTC.

The chain couples TRBV11-3 to TRBJ1-1; TRBD1 is a possible D gene (5 bases). The CDR3 consists of 15 residues. The V gene lost 5 bases and the J gene lost 4 bases, with 17 bases spanning the gap. Germline assignment: CDR1 SGHNT and CDR2 YENEEA. The CDR3 spells CASSPGGALGTEAFF. In DNA, the CDR3 is TGTGCCAGCAGCCCCGGCGGGGCTTTGGGCACTGAAGCTTTCTTT.

In its sample, this clone was seen once. This chain joins TRBV9 and TRBJ2-5; D gene uncertain. CDR3 length equals 11 residues. Germline V gene data show CDR1 as SGDLS and CDR2 as YYNGEE. V gave up 4 bases and J gave up 5 bases, with 6 bases separating them. For the CDR3, the DNA is TGTGCCAGCAGCACCGGGGAGACCCAGTACTTC. Translated, it gives CASSTGETQYF.

As concerns this clone: The sample holds other DNA sequences that translate to the same CDR3. The chain is built from TRBV5-1 and TRBJ1-5; no clear D. Germline V gene sequence: CDR1 SGHRS, CDR2 YFSETQ. V was pared by 0 bases and J by 1 base, with 8 bases between. CDR3 length equals 15 residues. CDR3 loop: CASSLEGGSNQPQHF. The DNA of the CDR3 is TGCGCCAGCAGCTTGGAAGGCGGGAGCAATCAGCCCCAGCATTTT.

The rearrangement uses TRBV5-1 and TRBJ1-1; TRBD1 is a possible D gene (5 bases). CDR1 SGHRS and CDR2 YFSETQ come from the germline V gene. Between the trimmed V and J ends, which lost 5 bases and 3 bases, there was a span of 8 bases. CDR3 length equals 12 residues. CDR3 in DNA: TGCGCCAGCAGTGCAGGGTACACTGAAGCTTTCTTT. Protein sequence: CASSAGYTEAFF.

The rearrangement joins TRBV13 to TRBJ2-1; TRBD2 agrees at 16 bases. Unmatched junction bases numbered 8, after V lost 5 bases and J lost 1 base. Germline CDR1 and CDR2: PRHDT and FYEKMQ (reference sequence). The CDR3 sequence is 19 residues long. CDR3 loop: CASSPGLAGGLSSYNEQFF. The CDR3 nucleotides are TGTGCCAGCAGCCCGGGACTAGCGGGGGGGTTGAGTTCCTACAATGAGCAGTTCTTC. The full variable domain, rest sourced from reference TRBV13 and TRBJ2-1, is AAGVIQSPRHLIKEKRETATLKCYPIPRHDTVYWYQQGPGQDPQFLISFYEKMQSDKGSIPDRFSAQQFSDYHSELNMSSLELGDSALYFCASSPGLAGGLSSYNEQFFGPGTRLTVL.

The chain employs TRBV7-9 and TRBJ1-4, with TRBD1 identical over 8 bases. V trimming: 4 bases; J trimming: 7 bases; junction bases outside the gene matches: 8. This CDR3 contains 15 residues. In germline, CDR1 is SEHNR, CDR2 FQNEAQ (reference sequence). The CDR3 loop reads CASSSSDREGEKLFF. CDR3 in DNA: TGTGCCAGCAGCTCCTCGGACAGGGAAGGTGAAAAACTGTTTTTT.

The chain is built from TRBV11-1 and TRBJ2-1; a weak D match, TRBD1 (5 bases). Between the trimmed V and J ends, which lost 3 bases and 15 bases, there was a span of 21 bases. Germline CDR1 reads SGHAT; CDR2 reads FQDESV (reference sequence). This CDR3 is built from 14 residues. This chain's CDR3 is CASSFWGGAVDPFF. CDR3 in DNA: TGTGCCAGCAGCTTTTGGGGTGGGGCCGTTGACCCGTTCTTC.

This clone has more than one count but fewer than ten. The chain carries TRBV19 and TRBJ2-1, with 8 bases aligning to TRBD1. Trimming took 8 bases from V and 7 from J; bases not matched to a gene: 7. Germline-derived CDR1 and CDR2 are LNHDA and SQIVND (reference sequence). The CDR3 contains 13 residues. The CDR3 sequence: CASEGQGANEQFF. Here the CDR3 DNA reads TGTGCCAGTGAGGGGCAGGGGGCTAATGAGCAGTTCTTC.

V gene TRBV14 combines with J gene TRBJ2-7, with a weak D call TRBD2 (5 bases). Deletions cut 0 bases from V and 9 bases from J, with 9 bases between. Germline CDR1 reads SGHDN; CDR2 reads FVKESK. This CDR3 region has 12 residues. Here the CDR3 reads CASSQDWSGQYF. In DNA, the CDR3 is TGTGCCAGCAGCCAAGATTGGAGCGGGCAGTACTTC.

The chain combines TRBV4-3 with TRBJ2-7; maybe TRBD2 (6 bases). Germline CDR1 and CDR2: LGHNA and YSLEER. The CDR3 sequence is 18 residues long. Trimming shortened V by 10 bases and J by 3 bases, and 31 bases separated the two germline ends. The CDR3 region is CAIGLGPGTVRDFYEQYF. The CDR3 DNA follows: TGCGCCATAGGCCTGGGGCCTGGAACAGTTCGGGACTTCTACGAGCAGTACTTC.

V gene TRBV7-9 combines with J gene TRBJ1-1; D is ambiguous. Germline loops: CDR1 SEHNR, CDR2 FQNEAQ (reference sequence). V lost 7 bases to trimming and J lost 11 bases, with 14 bases between them. The CDR3 has 11 residues. The DNA for the CDR3 is TGTGCCAGCACCTACGGGTTGGCGGCTTTCTTT. Translation gives CASTYGLAAFF.

This sequence joins TRBV19 and TRBJ2-7; D is possibly TRBD1 (6 bases). Germline lookup yields CDR1 LNHDA and CDR2 SQIVND (reference sequence). Trimming left V 3 bases short and J 1 base short, with 10 bases between. This CDR3 has 14 amino acids. CDR3 residues: CASSIRGRSYEQYF. Here the CDR3 DNA reads TGTGCCAGTAGTATCAGGGGCCGTTCCTACGAGCAGTACTTC.

The genes are TRBV21-1 and TRBJ1-5. TRBV21-1 corresponds to a pseudogene. The CDR3 length is 16 residues. The CDR3 DNA follows: TGTGCCAGCAGCAAGTTTAAAGCTTATAGCAATCAGCCCCAGCATTTT. Translation gives CASSKFKAYSNQPQHF.

This rearrangement joins TRBV7-8 to TRBJ2-2; 7 nucleotides agree with TRBD1. This CDR3 spans 16 amino acids. From germline, CDR1 is SGHVS and CDR2 FQNEAQ. V lost 3 bases to trimming and J lost 8 bases; unmatched junction nucleotides: 12. This CDR3 reads CASSFAPDRVSGELFF. As DNA, the CDR3 is TGTGCCAGCAGCTTCGCACCCGACAGGGTTTCTGGGGAGCTGTTTTTT.

The chain joins TRBV5-1 to TRBJ1-2; D is unresolved. CDR1 and CDR2 from the germline V gene are SGHRS and YFSETQ. This CDR3 has 13 residues. Trimming shortened V by 0 bases and J by 8 bases, and 11 bases separated the two germline ends. CDR3 in amino acids: CASSLGAGSGYTF. In DNA form, the CDR3 reads TGCGCCAGCAGCTTGGGCGCGGGGAGCGGCTACACCTTC.

The chain joins TRBV5-1 to TRBJ2-7; D might be TRBD2 (6 bases). This CDR3 comprises 12 residues. Between the trimmed V and J ends, which lost 4 bases and 3 bases, there was a span of 8 bases. The germline gives CDR1 SGHRS, CDR2 YFSETQ. DNA of the CDR3: TGCGCCAGCAGCCGGGAGTTCTACGAGCAGTACTTC. It encodes CASSREFYEQYF.

V gene TRBV19 combines with J gene TRBJ1-2; TRBD1 aligns across 7 bases. Germline V gene sequence: CDR1 LNHDA, CDR2 SQIVND (reference sequence). Trimming removed 5 bases from V and 3 bases from J; junction bases left unmatched: 3. This CDR3 contains 13 residues. This chain's CDR3 is CASSVGTDYGYTF. The DNA of the CDR3 is TGTGCCAGTAGTGTCGGGACAGACTATGGCTACACCTTC.

The rearrangement links TRBV7-2 to TRBJ2-1, with 10 bases fitting TRBD2. V shed 6 bases, J shed 6 bases, and the junction held 8 bases outside the gene matches. This CDR3 is 15 amino acids long. The germline V gene has CDR1 SGHTA and CDR2 FQGNSA. CDR3 bases: TGTGCCAGCAGGGAAAGCGGGGGGGCCGGCAATGAGCAGTTCTTC. As protein: CASRESGGAGNEQFF. The full variable domain, completed using reference TRBV7-2 and TRBJ2-1, is GAGVSQSPSNKVTEKGKDVELRCDPISGHTALYWYRQSLGQGLEFLIYFQGNSAPDKSGLPSDRFSAERTGGSVSTLTIQRTQQEDSAVYLCASRESGGAGNEQFFGPGTRLTVL.

This chain uses TRBV5-8 with TRBJ1-1; 9 bases agree with TRBD1. The CDR3 runs to 17 residues. Germline V gene data show CDR1 as SGHTS and CDR2 as YDEGEE. V lost 4 bases, J lost 6 bases, and 16 bases stayed unmatched. The CDR3 protein is CASSLGQGLGLWAEAFF. CDR3 nucleotide sequence: TGTGCCAGCAGCCTAGGACAGGGGTTGGGTTTATGGGCTGAAGCTTTCTTT.

V and J are TRBV6-5 and TRBJ1-3; TRBD1 is a possible D gene (6 bases). The CDR3 runs 15 residues. The V gene's germline CDR1 is MNHEY and CDR2 SVGAGI. Between the trimmed V and J ends, which lost 2 bases and 0 bases, there was a span of 8 bases. The CDR3 reads CASSYQGSSGNTIYF. Written as DNA, the CDR3 is TGTGCCAGCAGTTACCAGGGGAGCTCTGGAAACACCATATATTTT.

The chain joins TRBV2 to TRBJ1-2; a possible D gene is TRBD1 (5 bases). Looked up from germline, CDR1 is SNHLY and CDR2 is FYNNEI. The V gene lost 3 bases and the J gene lost 8 bases, with 16 bases spanning the gap. The CDR3 extends over 14 amino acids. The CDR3 DNA is TGTGCCAGCAGTGAGGCCCGGGGGTGGGACGGCTACACCTTC. Protein product: CASSEARGWDGYTF.

The J gene is TRBJ1-2, the V gene TRBV14, with D perhaps TRBD1 (5 bases). Germline CDR1 SGHDN, CDR2 FVKESK. The germline V and J ends were trimmed by 4 bases and 0 bases, with 15 bases remaining between them. The CDR3 is made up of 16 amino acids. The CDR3 sequence is CASSPSGAQANYGYTF. The CDR3 nucleotides are TGTGCCAGCAGCCCAAGTGGGGCCCAAGCTAACTATGGCTACACCTTC.

The rearrangement uses TRBV7-2 and TRBJ1-5, with D maybe TRBD1 (5 bases). Germline V gene data show CDR1 as SGHTA and CDR2 as FQGNSA. V lost 1 base to trimming and J lost 3 bases, with 16 bases between them. The CDR3 runs to 17 residues. CDR3 in amino acids: CASSLVLGGAANQPQHF. The CDR3 bases are TGTGCCAGCAGCTTAGTACTCGGAGGGGCAGCCAATCAGCCCCAGCATTTT.

This clone turned up a few times. The V gene is TRBV6-2 or TRBV6-3, the J gene TRBJ2-7; 9 nucleotides align to TRBD1. V shed 5 bases, J shed 6 bases, and the junction held 11 bases outside the gene matches. In germline, CDR1 is MNHEY, CDR2 SVGEGT. The CDR3 has 15 residues. CDR3 in amino acids: CASSIPDRGGFEQYF. The CDR3 region has the DNA TGTGCCAGCAGTATCCCGGACAGGGGAGGCTTCGAGCAGTACTTC.

V is TRBV29-1 and J is TRBJ1-2; a weak D match, TRBD1 (5 bases). The germline V gene has CDR1 SQVTM and CDR2 ANQGSEA. CDR3 length equals 12 residues. V was cut by 1 base and J by 3 bases, with 6 bases left in between. The CDR3 DNA reads TGCAGCGTTGAAGCACAGGACTATGGCTACACCTTC. Its translation: CSVEAQDYGYTF.